This TCR beta chain was recorded in a study of human T cells and chemical hapten exposure. Study context: Investigators sensitized about 2 cm by about 2 cm of upper inner arm skin with 2% DPC. All through the approximately 24-week study, the scalp of each patient received diphenylcyclopropenone doses weekly. General observations from the study: After DPC sensitization, TCRs above 1 in 1000 frequency showed no change.

The CDR3 runs 12 residues. Trimming shortened V by 3 bases and J by 9 bases, and 9 bases separated the two germline ends. TCRdb redid the calling of the RACE reads with MiXCR, one entry per CDR3 protein. The sample holds 350,000 to 450,000 distinct CDR3 sequences; approximately 5.1% are singletons and the top ten take 2.5% to 3%. Remarks on this clonotype: Its antigen remains unidentified. A much larger clone differs by one base, so this may be a read error.

Time point defined: pre-sensitization, week 0. Specified treatment: therapeutic diphenylcyclopropenone sensitization with weekly scalp DPC. Donors were 18 to 70-year-old alopecia patients suitable for DPC. This clonotype was sampled from a woman aged 50 to 60 with alopecia areata. Some clones in this sample may be carry-over from other donors' samples. The gene calls are TRBV12-3 or TRBV12-4 and TRBJ2-1; a weak D match, TRBD2 (6 bases). This specimen was whole blood, taken in connection with sensitization to the hapten diphenylcyclopropenone (DPC). The CDR3 reads CASSFGRFEQFF. The CDR3, as DNA: TGTGCCAGCAGTTTTGGGAGGTTTGAGCAGTTCTTC.